This T cell receptor (beta chain) was captured in a study of preoperative IRX-2 immunotherapy in early breast cancer. Treatment denoted: preoperative locoregional IRX-2 cytokine immunotherapy. Profiled with immunoSEQ multiplex PCR; TCRdb holds only in-frame clones, not every one. The table has approximately 20,000 clones, 70% to 90% seen once; the top ten hold approximately 1.1%. CDR1 and CDR2 from the germline V gene are WSHSY and SAAADI. V lost 3 bases, J lost 4 bases, and 10 bases lay in between. This CDR3 contains 13 residues. Sample: lymph node tissue, taken after IRX-2 immunotherapy. The chain uses TRBV10-2 and TRBJ2-7; D uncertain. The receptor was derived from a human donor with breast cancer. The CDR3 coding sequence is TGCGCCAGCAGTGATTCGGGCCTATACGAGCAGTACTTC. Translating gives CASSDSGLYEQYF.